The clone carrying this T cell receptor beta chain has more than one count but fewer than ten. The CDR3 extends over 15 amino acids. Germline lookup yields CDR1 SGHNT and CDR2 YYREEE (reference sequence). V dropped 2 bases and J dropped 0 bases, with 11 bases sitting between them. TCRdb re-called the reads through MiXCR, storing one row per CDR3 protein. The data show over 150,000 distinct CDR3 sequences, roughly 20% seen once. This sample was taken from a study of T cell repertoires in cytomegalovirus infection. The TCR comes from a human donor in good health (CMV status not recorded). Some clones in this sample may be carry-over from other donors' samples. This chain joins TRBV5-4 and TRBJ1-2; tentatively, D is TRBD1 (5 bases). The sample consisted of PBMCs. The CDR3, as DNA: TGTGCCAGCAGCTTCGCGGGACGGTCTAACTATGGCTACACCTTC. Amino acids: CASSFAGRSNYGYTF.